This TCR beta chain was recovered during a study of blood T cell repertoires in COVID-19. Study context: PBMCs, B-cell-depleted T cells, or T cells provided the cDNA or gDNA that made up the material.

Original data processing: Cell counts per sample came from amplifying reference gene primers. Data came from immunoSEQ multiplex PCR; TCRdb stores just in-frame clones and leaves some out. V and J calls and clone size are those listed in that table; D and trimming were worked out from the DNA. The sample has 120,000 to 150,000 clones, around three quarters seen once. V was clipped by 3 bases and J by 4 bases, with 9 bases between them. This CDR3 comprises 13 residues. In germline, CDR1 is LNHDA, CDR2 SQIVND (reference sequence). The chain carries TRBV19 and TRBJ1-1; TRBD1 is a possible D gene (5 bases). What was sequenced was peripheral blood. The receptor's source is a man aged 55-75 years with acute or convalescent COVID-19. The CDR3 is CASSIGTTTEAFF. The CDR3 coding sequence is TGTGCCAGTAGTATTGGGACTACCACTGAAGCTTTCTTT.